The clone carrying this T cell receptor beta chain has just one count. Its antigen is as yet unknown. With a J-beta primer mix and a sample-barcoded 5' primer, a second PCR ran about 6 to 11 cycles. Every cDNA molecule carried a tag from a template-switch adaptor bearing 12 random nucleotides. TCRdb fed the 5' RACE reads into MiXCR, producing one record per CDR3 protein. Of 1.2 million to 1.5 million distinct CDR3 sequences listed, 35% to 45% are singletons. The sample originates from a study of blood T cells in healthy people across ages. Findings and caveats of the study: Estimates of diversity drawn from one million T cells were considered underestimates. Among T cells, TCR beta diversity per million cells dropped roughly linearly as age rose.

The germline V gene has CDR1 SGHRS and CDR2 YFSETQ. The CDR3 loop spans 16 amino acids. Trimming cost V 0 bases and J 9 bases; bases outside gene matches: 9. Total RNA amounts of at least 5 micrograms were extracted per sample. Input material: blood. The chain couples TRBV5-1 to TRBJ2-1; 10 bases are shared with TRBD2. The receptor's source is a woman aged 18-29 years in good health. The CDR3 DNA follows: TGCGCCAGCAGCTTGGAGGCTAGCGGGAGTAAAGGTGAGCAGTTCTTC. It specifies CASSLEASGSKGEQFF.